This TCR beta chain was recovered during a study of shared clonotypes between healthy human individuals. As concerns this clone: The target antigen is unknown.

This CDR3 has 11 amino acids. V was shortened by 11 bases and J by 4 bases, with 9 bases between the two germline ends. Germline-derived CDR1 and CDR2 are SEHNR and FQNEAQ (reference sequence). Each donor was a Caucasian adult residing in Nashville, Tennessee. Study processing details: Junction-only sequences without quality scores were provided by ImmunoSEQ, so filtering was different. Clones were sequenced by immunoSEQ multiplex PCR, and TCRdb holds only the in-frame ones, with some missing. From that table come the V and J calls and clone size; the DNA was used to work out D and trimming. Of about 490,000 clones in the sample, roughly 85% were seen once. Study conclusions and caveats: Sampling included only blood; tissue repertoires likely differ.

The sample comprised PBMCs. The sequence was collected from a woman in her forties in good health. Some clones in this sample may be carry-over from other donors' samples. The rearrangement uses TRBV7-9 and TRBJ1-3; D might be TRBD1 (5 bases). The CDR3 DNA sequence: TGTGCCTTCCGGGGGGGAAACACCATATATTTT. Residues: CAFRGGNTIYF.